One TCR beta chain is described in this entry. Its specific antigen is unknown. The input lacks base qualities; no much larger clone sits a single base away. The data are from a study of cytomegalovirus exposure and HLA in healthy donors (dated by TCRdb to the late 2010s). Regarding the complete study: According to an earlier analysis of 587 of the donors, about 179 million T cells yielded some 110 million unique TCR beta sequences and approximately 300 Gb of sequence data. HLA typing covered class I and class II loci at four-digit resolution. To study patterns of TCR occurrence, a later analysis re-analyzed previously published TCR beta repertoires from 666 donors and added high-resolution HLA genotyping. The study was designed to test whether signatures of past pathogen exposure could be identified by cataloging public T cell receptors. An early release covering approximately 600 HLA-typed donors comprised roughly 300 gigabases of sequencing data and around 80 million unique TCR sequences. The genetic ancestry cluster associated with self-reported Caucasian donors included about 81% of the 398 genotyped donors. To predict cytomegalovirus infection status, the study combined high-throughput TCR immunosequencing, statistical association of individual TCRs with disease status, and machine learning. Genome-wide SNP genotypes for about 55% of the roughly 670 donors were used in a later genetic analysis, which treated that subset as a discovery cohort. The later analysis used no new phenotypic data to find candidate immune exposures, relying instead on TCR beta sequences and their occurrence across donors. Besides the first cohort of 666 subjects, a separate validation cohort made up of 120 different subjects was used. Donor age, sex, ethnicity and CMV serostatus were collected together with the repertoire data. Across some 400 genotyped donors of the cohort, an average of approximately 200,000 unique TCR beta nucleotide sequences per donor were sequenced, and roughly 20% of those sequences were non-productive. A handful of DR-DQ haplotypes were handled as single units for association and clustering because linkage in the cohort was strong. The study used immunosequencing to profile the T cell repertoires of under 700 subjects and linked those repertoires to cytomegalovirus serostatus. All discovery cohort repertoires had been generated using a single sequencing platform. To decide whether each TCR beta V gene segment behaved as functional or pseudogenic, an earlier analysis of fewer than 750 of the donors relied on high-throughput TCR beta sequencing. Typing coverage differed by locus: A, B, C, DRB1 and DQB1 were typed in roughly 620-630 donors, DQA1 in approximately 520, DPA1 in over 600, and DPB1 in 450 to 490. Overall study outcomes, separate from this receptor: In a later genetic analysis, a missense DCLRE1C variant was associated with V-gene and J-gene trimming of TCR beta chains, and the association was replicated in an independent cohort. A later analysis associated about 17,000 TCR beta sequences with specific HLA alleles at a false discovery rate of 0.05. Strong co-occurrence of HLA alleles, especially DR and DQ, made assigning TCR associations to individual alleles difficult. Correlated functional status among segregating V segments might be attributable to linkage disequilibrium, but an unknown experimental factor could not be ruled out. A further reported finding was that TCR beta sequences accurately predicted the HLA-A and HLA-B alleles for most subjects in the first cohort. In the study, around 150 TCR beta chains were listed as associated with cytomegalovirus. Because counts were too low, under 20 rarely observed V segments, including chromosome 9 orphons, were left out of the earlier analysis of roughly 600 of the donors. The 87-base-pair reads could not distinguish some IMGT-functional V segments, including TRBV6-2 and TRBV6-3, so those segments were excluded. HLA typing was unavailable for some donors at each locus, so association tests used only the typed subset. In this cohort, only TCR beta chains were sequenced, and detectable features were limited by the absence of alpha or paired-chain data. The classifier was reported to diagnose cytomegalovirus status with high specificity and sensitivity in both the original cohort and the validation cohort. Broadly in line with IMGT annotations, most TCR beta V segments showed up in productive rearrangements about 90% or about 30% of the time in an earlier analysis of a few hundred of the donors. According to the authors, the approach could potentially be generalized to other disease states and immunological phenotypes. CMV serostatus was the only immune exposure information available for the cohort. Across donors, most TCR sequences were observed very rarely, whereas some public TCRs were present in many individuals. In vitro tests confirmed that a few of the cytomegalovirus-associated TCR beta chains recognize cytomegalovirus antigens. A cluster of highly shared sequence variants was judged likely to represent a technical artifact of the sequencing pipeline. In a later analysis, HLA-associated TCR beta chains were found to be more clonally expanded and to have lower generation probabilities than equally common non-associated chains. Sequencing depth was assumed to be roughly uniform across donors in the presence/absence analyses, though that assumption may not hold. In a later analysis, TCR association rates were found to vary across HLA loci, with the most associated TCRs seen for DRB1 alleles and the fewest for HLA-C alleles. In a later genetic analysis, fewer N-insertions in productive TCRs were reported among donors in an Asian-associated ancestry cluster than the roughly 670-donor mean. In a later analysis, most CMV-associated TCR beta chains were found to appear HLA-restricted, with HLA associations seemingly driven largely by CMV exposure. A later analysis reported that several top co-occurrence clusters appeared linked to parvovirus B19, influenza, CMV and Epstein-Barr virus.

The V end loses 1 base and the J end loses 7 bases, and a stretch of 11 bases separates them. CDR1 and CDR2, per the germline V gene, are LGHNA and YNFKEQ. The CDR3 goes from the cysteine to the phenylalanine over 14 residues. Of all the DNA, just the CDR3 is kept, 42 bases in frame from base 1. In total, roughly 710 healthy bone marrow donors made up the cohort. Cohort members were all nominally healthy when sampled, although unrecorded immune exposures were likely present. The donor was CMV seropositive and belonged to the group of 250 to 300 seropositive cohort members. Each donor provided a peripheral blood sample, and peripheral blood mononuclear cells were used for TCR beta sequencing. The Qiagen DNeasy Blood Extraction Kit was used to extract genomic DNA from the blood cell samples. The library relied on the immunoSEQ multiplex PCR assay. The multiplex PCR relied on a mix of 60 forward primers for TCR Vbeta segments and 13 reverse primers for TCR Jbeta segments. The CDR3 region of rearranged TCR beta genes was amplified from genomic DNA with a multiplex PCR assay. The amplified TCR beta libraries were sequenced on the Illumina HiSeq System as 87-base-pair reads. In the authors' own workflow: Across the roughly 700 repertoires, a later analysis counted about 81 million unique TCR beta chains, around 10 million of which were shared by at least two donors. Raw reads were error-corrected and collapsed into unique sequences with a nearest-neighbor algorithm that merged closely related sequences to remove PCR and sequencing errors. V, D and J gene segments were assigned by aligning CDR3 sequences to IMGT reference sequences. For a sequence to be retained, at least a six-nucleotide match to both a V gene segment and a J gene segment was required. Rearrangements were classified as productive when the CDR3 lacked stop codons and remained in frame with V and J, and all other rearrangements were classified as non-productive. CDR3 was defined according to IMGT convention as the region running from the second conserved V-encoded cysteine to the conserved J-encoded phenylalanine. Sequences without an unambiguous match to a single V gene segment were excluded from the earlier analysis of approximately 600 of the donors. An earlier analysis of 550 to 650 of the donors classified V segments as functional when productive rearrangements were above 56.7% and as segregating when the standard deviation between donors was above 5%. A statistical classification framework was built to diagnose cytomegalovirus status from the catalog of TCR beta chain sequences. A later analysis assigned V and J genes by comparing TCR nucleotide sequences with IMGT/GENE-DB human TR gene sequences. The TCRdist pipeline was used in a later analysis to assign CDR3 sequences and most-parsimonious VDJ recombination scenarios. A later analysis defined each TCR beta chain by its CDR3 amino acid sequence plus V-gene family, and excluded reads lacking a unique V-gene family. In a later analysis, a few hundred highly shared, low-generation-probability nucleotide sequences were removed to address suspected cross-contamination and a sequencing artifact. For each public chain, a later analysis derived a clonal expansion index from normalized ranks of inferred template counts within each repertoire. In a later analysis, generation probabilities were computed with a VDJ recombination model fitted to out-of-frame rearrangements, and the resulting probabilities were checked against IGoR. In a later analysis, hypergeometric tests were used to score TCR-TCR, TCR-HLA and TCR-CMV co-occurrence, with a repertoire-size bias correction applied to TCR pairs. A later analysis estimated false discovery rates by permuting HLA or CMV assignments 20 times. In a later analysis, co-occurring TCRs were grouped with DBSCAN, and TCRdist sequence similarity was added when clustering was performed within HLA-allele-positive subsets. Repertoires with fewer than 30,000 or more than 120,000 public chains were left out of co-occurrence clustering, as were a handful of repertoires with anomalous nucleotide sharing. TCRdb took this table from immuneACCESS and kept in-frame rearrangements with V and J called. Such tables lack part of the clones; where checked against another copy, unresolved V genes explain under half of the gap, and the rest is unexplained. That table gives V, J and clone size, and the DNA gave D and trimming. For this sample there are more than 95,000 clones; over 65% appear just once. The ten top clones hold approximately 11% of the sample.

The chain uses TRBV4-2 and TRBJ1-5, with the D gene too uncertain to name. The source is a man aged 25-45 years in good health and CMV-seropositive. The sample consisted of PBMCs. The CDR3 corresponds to CASSQGLRFQPQHF. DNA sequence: TGTGCCAGCAGCCAAGGTTTGCGGTTCCAGCCCCAGCATTTT.